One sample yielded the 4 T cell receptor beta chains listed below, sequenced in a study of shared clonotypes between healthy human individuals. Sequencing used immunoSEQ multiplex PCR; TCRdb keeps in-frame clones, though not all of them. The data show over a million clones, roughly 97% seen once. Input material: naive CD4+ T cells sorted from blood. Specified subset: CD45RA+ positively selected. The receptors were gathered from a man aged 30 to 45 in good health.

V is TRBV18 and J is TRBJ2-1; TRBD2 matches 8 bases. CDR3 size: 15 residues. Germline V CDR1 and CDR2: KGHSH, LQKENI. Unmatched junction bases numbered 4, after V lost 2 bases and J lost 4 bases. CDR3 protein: CASSPAAGAYNEQFF. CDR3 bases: TGTGCCAGCTCACCAGCAGCGGGAGCTTACAATGAGCAGTTCTTC.

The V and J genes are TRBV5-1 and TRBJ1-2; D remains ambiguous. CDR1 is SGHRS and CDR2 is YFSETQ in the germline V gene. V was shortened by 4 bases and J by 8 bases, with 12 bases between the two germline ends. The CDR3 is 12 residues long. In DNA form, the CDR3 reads TGCGCCAGCAGCCCCGGGGTCTCCGGCTACACCTTC. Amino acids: CASSPGVSGYTF.

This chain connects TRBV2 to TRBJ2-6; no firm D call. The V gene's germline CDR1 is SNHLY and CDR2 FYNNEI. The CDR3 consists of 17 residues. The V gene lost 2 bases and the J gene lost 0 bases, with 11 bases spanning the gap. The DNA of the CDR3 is TGTGCCAGCAGTGAACTTAGGTTGGCCTCTGGGGCCAACGTCCTGACTTTC. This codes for CASSELRLASGANVLTF.

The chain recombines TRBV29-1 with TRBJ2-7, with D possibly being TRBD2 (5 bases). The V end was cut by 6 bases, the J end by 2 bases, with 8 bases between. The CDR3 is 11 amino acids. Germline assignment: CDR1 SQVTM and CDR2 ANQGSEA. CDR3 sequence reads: CSVRDTYEQYF. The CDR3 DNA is TGCAGCGTCCGGGATACCTACGAGCAGTACTTC.